One and the same sample provided the 3 T cell receptor beta chains below, sequenced in a study of liver allograft versus peripheral blood T cells. Study overall: Transplanted livers and recipients' peripheral blood had their T cell receptor repertoires compared.

TCRdb re-derived calls from the reads in MiXCR, one entry per CDR3 protein. The table has more than 9,000 distinct CDR3 sequences, about 20% seen once. These receptors all stem from a human patient who had a liver transplant. T cells may partly derive from the graft donor.

The rearrangement links TRBV7-2 to TRBJ2-1; 13 positions agree with TRBD2. CDR3 length equals 14 residues. Germline V CDR1 and CDR2: SGHTA, FQGNSA. Unmatched junction bases numbered 13, after V lost 8 bases and J lost 15 bases. As DNA, the CDR3 is TGTGCCAGCCCCTGGGGGACTAGCGGGGTCCGCTGGTTCTTC. Translating gives CASPWGTSGVRWFF.

CDR3 nucleotide sequence: TGCAGTGCTAGCCCGACAGGGGACGCCTACGAGCAGTACTTC. The encoded protein is CSASPTGDAYEQYF. The V and J genes are TRBV20-1 and TRBJ2-7; 8 bases fit TRBD1. CDR3 length equals 14 residues. Germline V CDR1 and CDR2: DFQATT, SNEGSKA (reference sequence). The trim removed 3 bases at V and 2 bases at J, leaving 6 bases unmatched.

This clonotype was counted ten times or more. V usage is TRBV6-5 and J usage is TRBJ2-3; D may be TRBD1 (6 bases). Germline CDR1 and CDR2: MNHEY and SVGAGI. V was cut by 5 bases and J by 3 bases, with 9 bases left in between. This CDR3 has 13 amino acids. Here the CDR3 DNA reads TGTGCCAGCAGTAAACAGGGAACAGATACGCAGTATTTT. This translates into CASSKQGTDTQYF.